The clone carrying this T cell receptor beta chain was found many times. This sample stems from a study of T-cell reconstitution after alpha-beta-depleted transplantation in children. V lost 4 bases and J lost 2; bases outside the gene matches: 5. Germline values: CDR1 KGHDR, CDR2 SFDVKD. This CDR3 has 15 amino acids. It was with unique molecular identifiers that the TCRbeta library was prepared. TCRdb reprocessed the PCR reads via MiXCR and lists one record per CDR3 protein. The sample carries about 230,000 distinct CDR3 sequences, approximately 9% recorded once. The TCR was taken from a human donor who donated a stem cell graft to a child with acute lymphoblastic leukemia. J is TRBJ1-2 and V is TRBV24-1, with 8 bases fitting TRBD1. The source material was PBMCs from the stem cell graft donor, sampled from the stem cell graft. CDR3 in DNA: TGTGCCACCAGTGACGCGGGACAGGACAACTATGGCTACACCTTC. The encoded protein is CATSDAGQDNYGYTF.